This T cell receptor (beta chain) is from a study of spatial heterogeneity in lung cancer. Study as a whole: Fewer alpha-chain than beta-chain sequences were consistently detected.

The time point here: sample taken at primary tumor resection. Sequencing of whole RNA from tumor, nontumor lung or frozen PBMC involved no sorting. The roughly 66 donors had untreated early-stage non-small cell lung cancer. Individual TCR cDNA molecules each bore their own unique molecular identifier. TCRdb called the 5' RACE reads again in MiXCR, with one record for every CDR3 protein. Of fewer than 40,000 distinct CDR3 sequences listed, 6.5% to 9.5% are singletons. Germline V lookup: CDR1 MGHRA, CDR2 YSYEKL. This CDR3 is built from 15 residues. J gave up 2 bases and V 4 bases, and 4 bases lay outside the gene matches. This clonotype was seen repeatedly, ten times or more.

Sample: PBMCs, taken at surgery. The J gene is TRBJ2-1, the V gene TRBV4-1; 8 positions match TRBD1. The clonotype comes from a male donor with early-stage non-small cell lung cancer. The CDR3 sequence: CASSPGTGPYNEQFF. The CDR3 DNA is TGCGCCAGCAGCCCAGGGACAGGTCCCTACAATGAGCAGTTCTTC.